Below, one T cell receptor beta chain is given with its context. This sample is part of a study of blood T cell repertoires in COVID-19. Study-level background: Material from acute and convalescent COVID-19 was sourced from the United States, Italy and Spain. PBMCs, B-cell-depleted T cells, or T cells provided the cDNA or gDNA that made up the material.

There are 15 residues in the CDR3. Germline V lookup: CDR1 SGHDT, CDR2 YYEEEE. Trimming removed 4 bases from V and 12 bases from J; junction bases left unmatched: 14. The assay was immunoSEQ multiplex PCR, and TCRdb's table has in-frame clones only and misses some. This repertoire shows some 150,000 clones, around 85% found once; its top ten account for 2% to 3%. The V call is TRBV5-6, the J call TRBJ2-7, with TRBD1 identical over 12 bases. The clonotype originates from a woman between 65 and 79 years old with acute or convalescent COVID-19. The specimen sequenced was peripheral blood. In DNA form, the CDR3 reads TGTGCCAGCAGCCTGACCGGGACAGGGGGCCGGGGGTGGTACTTC. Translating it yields CASSLTGTGGRGWYF.